The 9 T cell receptor beta chains listed next were all sequenced from one sample in a study of blood T cell repertoires in COVID-19. Sequencing was performed with immunoSEQ multiplex PCR; in TCRdb, only in-frame clones are kept and a portion is missing. The sample has about 160,000 clones; 90% to 95% are singletons. Specimen: peripheral blood. The receptor set was obtained from a man aged 50 to 59 with acute or convalescent COVID-19.

The chain uses TRBV3-1 (or the pseudogene TRBV3-2) and TRBJ1-4; possibly TRBD1 for D (5 bases). From germline, CDR1 is LGHDT and CDR2 YNNKEL (reference sequence). V gave up 4 bases and J gave up 0 bases, with 12 bases separating them. This CDR3 is built from 16 residues. The DNA for the CDR3 is TGTGCCAGCAGCCTTACACAGGTTGCAACTAATGAAAAACTGTTTTTT. It yields the protein CASSLTQVATNEKLFF.

The chain uses TRBV28 and TRBJ1-1; tentative D call: TRBD1 (5 bases). This CDR3 is 15 amino acids long. The germline V gene has CDR1 MDHEN and CDR2 SYDVKM. Trimming pared 8 bases from V and 1 base from J, leaving 17 bases between. This chain's CDR3 is CASSSRRGANTEAFF. CDR3 bases: TGTGCCAGCTCCTCCCGAAGGGGCGCGAACACTGAAGCTTTCTTT.

This clone has just one count. The chain combines TRBV19 with TRBJ2-6, with D perhaps matching TRBD1 (5 bases). Germline V gene lookup returns CDR1 LNHDA and CDR2 SQIVND (reference sequence). This CDR3 has 16 amino acids. V lost 4 bases and J 2 bases, leaving 12 bases between the germline ends. The CDR3, as DNA: TGTGCCAGTAGTAGCAGGGTGAGCACTGGGGCCAACGTCCTGACTTTC. Encoded protein: CASSSRVSTGANVLTF. Full variable domain (remainder filled in from reference TRBV19 and TRBJ2-6): DGGITQSPKYLFRKEGQNVTLSCEQNLNHDAMYWYRQDPGQGLRLIYYSQIVNDFQKGDIAEGYSVSREKKESFPLTVTSAQKNPTAFYLCASSSRVSTGANVLTFGAGSRLTVL.

This rearrangement joins TRBV5-1 to TRBJ2-1; tentative D call: TRBD2 (6 bases). The CDR3 covers 15 residues. The V end lost 7 bases, the J end lost 4 bases, and 18 bases lay between the germline ends. Germline CDR1 is SGHRS and CDR2 is YFSETQ. The DNA for the CDR3 is TGCGCCAGCGCCCGTATACAGGAGGGATACAATGAGCAGTTCTTC. It codes for CASARIQEGYNEQFF. The entire variable domain, with the rest obtained from reference TRBV5-1 and TRBJ2-1, is as follows: KAGVTQTPRYLIKTRGQQVTLSCSPISGHRSVSWYQQTPGQGLQFLFEYFSETQRNKGNFPGRFSGRQFSNSRSEMNVSTLELGDSALYLCASARIQEGYNEQFFGPGTRLTVL.

The chain employs TRBV27 and TRBJ1-5; 11 bases map to TRBD1. CDR1 and CDR2 from the germline V gene are MNHEY and SMNVEV (reference sequence). The ends lost 5 bases at V and 6 bases at J; junction bases unmatched: 3. The CDR3 sequence is 14 residues long. The CDR3 nucleotides read TGTGCCAGCAGTAGGGACAGGGGGATTCAGCCCCAGCATTTT. Residues: CASSRDRGIQPQHF.

This clone has only one observation. The chain combines TRBV19 with TRBJ2-1; 12 positions agree with TRBD2. The length of the CDR3 is 18 residues. CDR1 is LNHDA, CDR2 SQIVND, per germline (reference sequence). V gave up 5 bases and J gave up 6 bases; unmatched junction bases: 14. CDR3 sequence reads: CASSVGPRLAGGGNEQFF. The CDR3 DNA reads as TGTGCCAGTAGTGTCGGTCCCCGTCTAGCGGGGGGGGGCAATGAGCAGTTCTTC.

This rearrangement joins TRBV9 to TRBJ2-1; TRBD2 matches at 11 bases. Germline loops: CDR1 SGDLS, CDR2 YYNGEE. With 0 bases clipped from V and 2 bases from J, the junction kept 7 bases outside the gene matches. The CDR3 runs to 18 residues. Here the CDR3 reads CASSVALAGGGPYNEQFF. The CDR3 DNA follows: TGTGCCAGCAGCGTAGCGCTAGCGGGGGGTGGCCCCTACAATGAGCAGTTCTTC.

The chain has TRBV27 and TRBJ1-1; possibly TRBD1 for D (6 bases). Trimming removed 5 bases at V and 1 base at J, with 14 bases between. The CDR3 totals 15 residues. Germline V gives CDR1 MNHEY, CDR2 SMNVEV (reference sequence). The CDR3 nucleotides are TGTGCCAGCAGTCATCCGGGACAAAGGAACACTGAAGCTTTCTTT. Protein: CASSHPGQRNTEAFF.

The chain links TRBV11-2 to TRBJ2-7; 7 bases agree with TRBD1. The V gene end was trimmed by 5 bases and the J gene end by 0 bases; junction bases not matched to a gene: 4. This CDR3 contains 14 residues. The V gene's germline CDR1 is SGHAT and CDR2 FQNNGV. The CDR3 DNA sequence: TGTGCCAGCAGCATATCAGGGGGCTCCTACGAGCAGTACTTC. Protein product: CASSISGGSYEQYF.